This T cell receptor beta chain was sequenced in a study of T cells in Graves' hyperthyroidism and ophthalmopathy (dated by TCRdb to about 2019). Context from the whole study: Peripheral blood samples were taken at initial diagnosis, before any treatment was given. In addition, the study compared T-cell repertoires in thyroid tissue and in blood from five or six Graves' hyperthyroidism patients. To identify distinguishing TCR V-J signatures, a discovery cohort of some 99 patients was used, comprising 43 with Graves' ophthalmopathy and 57 with stable Graves' hyperthyroidism. The paper describes TCR Vbeta CDR3 sequencing of 140 or so peripheral blood samples, made up of some 40 ophthalmopathy patients, 70 to 75 hyperthyroidism patients and 17 progressor patients. The 100 or so discovery patients were randomly split 7:3 into training and test sets. Whether ophthalmopathy could be predicted prospectively was tested in an independent validation cohort made up of 18 to 20 hyperthyroidism patients plus 17 patients who later progressed to ophthalmopathy. After sampling, hyperthyroidism patients received methimazole starting at 30 mg daily, and ophthalmopathy patients received high-dose intravenous methylprednisolone. What the study reported, not specific to this receptor: Sample size was not statistically predetermined, and blinding of investigators to group allocation was not performed. Ophthalmopathy was separated from stable hyperthyroidism by a 13 V-J signature model, with about 86% sensitivity and about 84% specificity obtained in cross-validation and 80%/75% obtained in testing. In validation, progression to ophthalmopathy was predicted by the model with about 70% sensitivity and roughly 72% specificity, a median of about 6.4 months before onset. Most expanded thyroid clonotypes (frequency above 0.001) were also found in blood, which suggests that blood repertoires may mirror thyroid immune responses.

The TCR beta CDR3 regions were amplified from RNA transcripts. For the first round of RT-PCR on the TCR CDR3, the HTBI primer set was used together with the Qiagen OneStep RT-PCR kit. A second multiplex PCR round built the libraries, followed by size selection and purification. Paired-end sequencing of the libraries was performed with 100 bp reads on an Illumina HiSeq2000. The authors' pipeline ran thus. SOAPnuke was used to process the raw data, removing reads that contained adapters or uncalled bases, had a mean Phred below 15, or lacked an exact match to the constant primer or identifier. High-quality paired reads were merged using COPE v1.2.5, and each unique nucleotide sequence was defined as a clonotype. MiTCR v1.1 was used to align the clonotypes against IMGT TRBV, TRBD and TRBJ reference segments. The analysis included only V-J combinations with a frequency above 0.0001, which together covered 99% to 99.2% of the repertoires. The TCS score was defined as F50 (clonal expansion) divided by E x V (chaos), with BLOSUM62-based TCRdist calculated between CDR3 peptides within each V-J. Welch's t-statistics and random forest reduced roughly 540 V-J features to around 14, which were used in a naive Bayes classifier (R e1071). TCRdb passed the public sequencing reads through fastp at Q25 and MiXCR, retaining productive beta sequences. A single entry per CDR3 protein holds the most common genes and DNA from its merged rows. TCRdb, not the authors, supplied the V and J calls. In all, the sample holds roughly 350,000 distinct CDR3 sequences, and 14% of those were seen once. Together, the top ten hold 15% to 20% of the sample.

Many counts were recorded for this clonotype. The clone's antigen remains unknown. No much larger clonotype is one base removed from it; base qualities were not supplied. The CDR3 goes from the cysteine to the phenylalanine over 16 residues. Just CDR3 DNA is preserved here, 48 bases in frame from base 1. From V the trimming removes 4 bases and from J it removes 5 bases, while the gene matches leave 8 bases of the junction unaccounted for. As encoded in the germline V gene, CDR1 is MNHNS while CDR2 is SASEGT. Moderately to severely active disease, a Clinical Activity Score of at least 3, a NOSPECS grade of at least 4, and a duration under 3 months were present in ophthalmopathy patients. Any patient with an uncontrolled infection, another autoimmune disease, pregnancy or lactation was excluded. Diagnoses were established on the basis of clinical symptoms, serum thyroxine and TRAb, thyroid ultrasound, and orbital computed tomography. PBMCs were isolated from 7.5 to 10 ml of fresh peripheral blood by Ficoll-Paque density gradient centrifugation. Total RNA was extracted with Trizol reagent, and quality was checked on an Agilent 2100 Bioanalyzer.

The sequenced sample was blood. The V gene is TRBV6-1 and the J gene is TRBJ2-3, with 11 central nucleotides matching TRBD2. The TCR was taken from a woman under 40 with Graves' ophthalmopathy. The CDR3 corresponds to CASSVLSGGGGDTQYF. The sequenced DNA: TGTGCCAGCAGTGTCCTTAGCGGGGGGGGTGGAGATACGCAGTATTTT.